This T cell receptor (beta chain) stems from a study of beta chain features in type 1 diabetes. Study-wide results and caveats: All four CD4+ subsets from Type 1 diabetes patients carried moderately but significantly shorter TCRB CDR3s. Junctions at VDJ sites from type 1 diabetes patients had fewer insertions and more deletions.

This clone was observed a handful of times. The antigen remains unidentified. The CDR3 contains 15 residues. Trimming stripped 6 bases from V and 8 bases from J, with 22 bases between. Per germline, CDR1 MNHNY and CDR2 SVGAGI (reference sequence). Roughly 110 mL of blood, on average, came from one heparinised draw per donor. The whole isolated RNA underwent reverse transcription, so sequencing captured expressed TCRB transcripts. Generated by immunoSEQ multiplex PCR, the TCRdb table keeps only in-frame clones and is missing some. Among around 260,000 clones listed, about 20% were seen once. Sequencing input: naive CD4+ T cells from blood. The receptor was isolated from a woman in her thirties or forties with type 1 diabetes. The rearrangement joins TRBV6-6 to TRBJ1-2; tentative D call: TRBD1 (5 bases). CDR3 DNA: TGTGCCAGCAGCCAGGGCGGGGGGTGGCCGGAAGGCTACACCTTC. As protein: CASSQGGGWPEGYTF.